The clone carrying this TCR beta chain turned up a few times. The antigen is not known. What was sequenced were expressed TCRB transcripts, since all of the isolated RNA had been reverse transcribed. Assay used: immunoSEQ multiplex PCR; TCRdb lists only in-frame clones, some missing. This table has roughly 300,000 clones, roughly 9% appearing once. The CDR3 consists of 13 residues. Germline V lookup: CDR1 SNHLY, CDR2 FYNNEI. V was trimmed by 7 bases and J by 5 bases, leaving 15 bases between them. The record originates from a study of beta chain features in type 1 diabetes. Study-level points and caveats: TCRB CDR3s were moderately but significantly shorter in Type 1 diabetes patients in all four CD4+ subsets.

V usage is TRBV2 and J usage is TRBJ2-7, with D tentatively TRBD1 (6 bases). Sequencing used central memory CD4+ T cells from blood. The TCR sequence derives from a man aged 30-40 years with type 1 diabetes. The CDR3 region has the DNA TGTGCCAGCACCTCGACAGGCGTGCACGAGCAGTACTTC. Translating gives CASTSTGVHEQYF.